These T cell receptor beta chains were read from a single sample in a study of T cell responses to AZD1222 COVID-19 vaccine. The protocol was immunoSEQ multiplex PCR, while the TCRdb copy is restricted to in-frame clones and leaves out a portion. The sample lists approximately 14,000 clones; approximately 84% were seen once. Material: peripheral blood, obtained 28 days after the second AZD1222 dose. The receptors were sampled from an adult who received the AZD1222 COVID-19 vaccine. The CDR3 runs from the conserved cysteine through the conserved F or W. Fields, in order: CDR3 length, J gene, V gene, CDR3 protein.

CDR3 length: 14; J gene: TRBJ2-7; V gene: TRBV29-1; CDR3 protein: CSVLDSGSSYEQYF
CDR3 length: 11; J gene: TRBJ1-4; V gene: TRBV30; CDR3 protein: CAWSPNEKLFF
CDR3 length: 11; J gene: TRBJ1-1; V gene: TRBV20-1; CDR3 protein: CRAGRNTEAFF
CDR3 length: 14; J gene: TRBJ2-3; V gene: TRBV2; CDR3 protein: CASSPRPSTDTQYF
CDR3 length: 13; J gene: TRBJ1-2; V gene: TRBV2; CDR3 protein: CASSPESNYGYTF
CDR3 length: 14; J gene: TRBJ1-1; V gene: TRBV5-1; CDR3 protein: CASSLDVHNTEAFF
CDR3 length: 16; J gene: TRBJ1-3; V gene: TRBV19; CDR3 protein: CASSIEDSFSGNTIYF
CDR3 length: 13; J gene: TRBJ2-3; V gene: TRBV5-1; CDR3 protein: CASSRDRTDTQYF
CDR3 length: 17; J gene: TRBJ1-4; V gene: TRBV10-3; CDR3 protein: CAISESISSPTNEKLFF
CDR3 length: 14; J gene: TRBJ2-7; V gene: TRBV15; CDR3 protein: CATSRDSHIPEQYF
CDR3 length: 14; J gene: TRBJ1-2; V gene: TRBV18; CDR3 protein: CASSGTRGDYGYTF
CDR3 length: 12; J gene: TRBJ2-7; V gene: TRBV19; CDR3 protein: CASTDRSYEQYF
CDR3 length: 14; J gene: TRBJ2-1; V gene: TRBV2; CDR3 protein: CASSVWTVNNEQFF
CDR3 length: 16; J gene: TRBJ2-7; V gene: TRBV5-5; CDR3 protein: CASSLEARASWYGQYF
CDR3 length: 14; J gene: TRBJ2-7; V gene: TRBV18; CDR3 protein: CASSSAGQVYEQYF
CDR3 length: 16; J gene: TRBJ2-1; V gene: TRBV7-3; CDR3 protein: CASSPTPGLIYNEQFF
CDR3 length: 9; J gene: TRBJ1-2; V gene: TRBV20-1; CDR3 protein: CSARDGYTF
CDR3 length: 15; J gene: TRBJ2-2; V gene: TRBV6-5; CDR3 protein: CASSYLGLNTGELFF
CDR3 length: 16; J gene: TRBJ2-3; V gene: TRBV5-5; CDR3 protein: CASSLWHGASTDTQYF
CDR3 length: 16; J gene: TRBJ1-2; V gene: TRBV19; CDR3 protein: CASSFVQIPTNYGYTF
CDR3 length: 14; J gene: TRBJ1-1; V gene: TRBV19; CDR3 protein: CASSITGETSEAFF
CDR3 length: 16; J gene: TRBJ2-5; V gene: TRBV5-1; CDR3 protein: CASSPGLAGGGKTQYF
CDR3 length: 12; J gene: TRBJ1-2; V gene: TRBV20-1; CDR3 protein: CSASPGQYGYTF
CDR3 length: 14; J gene: TRBJ2-3; V gene: TRBV29-1; CDR3 protein: CSVGLAGGRDTQYF
CDR3 length: 15; J gene: TRBJ1-4; V gene: TRBV3-1/TRBV3-2; CDR3 protein: CASSSRPQSTEKLFF
CDR3 length: 14; J gene: TRBJ2-2; V gene: TRBV28; CDR3 protein: CASSAGQNTGELFF
CDR3 length: 14; J gene: TRBJ2-5; V gene: TRBV7-8; CDR3 protein: CASSLGTVQETQYF
CDR3 length: 17; J gene: TRBJ1-1; V gene: TRBV10-1; CDR3 protein: CASSEWIGWCQRTEAFF
CDR3 length: 13; J gene: TRBJ2-5; V gene: TRBV29-1; CDR3 protein: CSVESVGGETQYF
CDR3 length: 16; J gene: TRBJ2-3; V gene: TRBV19; CDR3 protein: CASSIFGQSGTDTQYF
CDR3 length: 14; J gene: TRBJ2-2; V gene: TRBV2; CDR3 protein: CASLGLANTGELFF
CDR3 length: 15; J gene: TRBJ1-3; V gene: TRBV7-7; CDR3 protein: CASSSAVGAGNTIYF
CDR3 length: 16; J gene: TRBJ2-7; V gene: TRBV7-6; CDR3 protein: CASSLALGAGGYEQYF
CDR3 length: 14; J gene: TRBJ1-1; V gene: TRBV3-1/TRBV3-2; CDR3 protein: CASSQQGAVTEAFF
CDR3 length: 14; J gene: TRBJ2-7; V gene: TRBV7-2; CDR3 protein: CASSLVSGPYEQYF
CDR3 length: 15; J gene: TRBJ2-5; V gene: TRBV19; CDR3 protein: CASSSLWAGGETQYF
CDR3 length: 16; J gene: TRBJ1-4; V gene: TRBV25-1; CDR3 protein: CASSESRPGGIQKLFF
CDR3 length: 14; J gene: TRBJ2-7; V gene: TRBV3-1/TRBV3-2; CDR3 protein: CASSFSGGLNEQYF
CDR3 length: 16; J gene: TRBJ1-3; V gene: TRBV2; CDR3 protein: CASSERRGFTGNTIYF
CDR3 length: 15; J gene: TRBJ1-4; V gene: TRBV5-1; CDR3 protein: CASRDSLATNEKLFF
CDR3 length: 16; J gene: TRBJ1-1; V gene: TRBV4-1; CDR3 protein: CASSQGGRRLDTEAFF
CDR3 length: 15; J gene: TRBJ2-1; V gene: TRBV7-3; CDR3 protein: CASSLTGLGHNEQFF